A single sample gave rise to the 27 T cell receptor beta chains below, sequenced in a study of OX40 agonist ivuxolimab in advanced cancers. The data were produced by immunoSEQ multiplex PCR, yet TCRdb's version contains in-frame clones alone and is incomplete. The sample contains about 36,000 clones, approximately 79% of which appear only once. The sample consisted of CD4+ or CD8+ T cells sorted from blood, taken in a trial of the OX40 agonist ivuxolimab. The source is an adult with an advanced solid tumor such as melanoma, head and neck, liver or kidney cancer.

This clone has more than one count but fewer than ten. This chain joins TRBV7-9 and TRBJ1-2, with TRBD1 matching over 7 bases. V gave up 3 bases and J gave up 3 bases; unmatched junction bases: 1. CDR1 is SEHNR and CDR2 is FQNEAQ in the germline V gene (reference sequence). The CDR3 length is 13 residues. The chain's CDR3 is CASSLQGDYGYTF. The DNA for the CDR3 is TGTGCCAGCAGCTTGCAGGGGGACTATGGCTACACCTTC.

The rearrangement joins TRBV4-1 to TRBJ1-6; D is undetermined. Germline CDR1 and CDR2: MGHRA and YSYEKL. Trimming pared 0 bases from V and 7 bases from J, leaving 13 bases between. The CDR3 sequence is 16 residues long. As DNA, the CDR3 is TGCGCCAGCAGCCAAGAAAGTGGAGGACCCAATTCACCCCTCCACTTT. As protein: CASSQESGGPNSPLHF.

The rearrangement links TRBV5-4 to TRBJ2-5; D is perhaps TRBD1 (5 bases). This CDR3 has 13 amino acids. V lost 0 bases to trimming and J lost 4 bases, with 7 bases between them. From germline, CDR1 is SGHNT and CDR2 YYREEE (reference sequence). The CDR3, as DNA: TGTGCCAGCAGCTTGGAGGGGTTAGAGACCCAGTACTTC. Amino acid sequence: CASSLEGLETQYF.

V gene TRBV27 combines with J gene TRBJ2-3, with D unresolved. Trimming cost V 4 bases and J 6 bases, with 8 bases left between them. The V gene's germline CDR1 is MNHEY and CDR2 SMNVEV (reference sequence). This CDR3 region has 12 residues. This CDR3 reads CASSSRLDTQYF. The CDR3 nucleotides read TGTGCCAGCAGTTCCAGGTTGGATACGCAGTATTTT.

The chain joins TRBV18 to TRBJ2-7, with 8 bases lining up with TRBD1. The CDR3 is made up of 15 amino acids. With 5 bases clipped from V and 2 bases from J, the junction kept 8 bases outside the gene matches. CDR1 and CDR2 (germline): KGHSH, LQKENI. The CDR3 nucleotides are TGTGCCAGCTCATCACAAACGACAGGGGCCTACGAGCAGTACTTC. Its protein product is CASSSQTTGAYEQYF.

This clone was detected a few times. The rearrangement links TRBV6-1 to TRBJ2-2, with 7 bases fitting TRBD2. The germline gives CDR1 MNHNS, CDR2 SASEGT. The CDR3 runs 14 residues. V lost 11 bases and J lost 3; bases outside the gene matches: 9. Here the CDR3 reads CAGAGTTYTGELFF. In nucleotides, the CDR3 is TGTGCCGGAGCCGGGACTACCTACACCGGGGAGCTGTTTTTT.

The chain couples TRBV4-1 to TRBJ2-3; D could derive from TRBD1 or TRBD2 (5 bases each). V was pared by 1 base and J by 2 bases, with 13 bases between. CDR1 and CDR2 from the germline V gene are MGHRA and YSYEKL. CDR3 size: 16 residues. In DNA, the CDR3 is TGCGCCAGCAGCCAAGTGGTGGGACGGGTCACAGATACGCAGTATTTT. This sequence encodes CASSQVVGRVTDTQYF.

The rearrangement links TRBV11-2 to TRBJ2-3; D is unclear. There are 12 residues in the CDR3. V lost 2 bases to trimming and J lost 3 bases, with 3 bases between them. The germline V gene encodes CDR1 SGHAT and CDR2 FQNNGV. The CDR3 nucleotides read TGTGCCAGCAGCTTAATTACAGATACGCAGTATTTT. Its protein product is CASSLITDTQYF. Combining the CDR3 with reference TRBV11-2 and TRBJ2-3 gives the whole variable domain EAGVAQSPRYKIIEKRQSVAFWCNPISGHATLYWYQQILGQGPKLLIQFQNNGVVDDSQLPKDRFSAERLKGVDSTLKIQPAKLEDSAVYLCASSLITDTQYFGPGTRLTVL.

The gene calls are TRBV6-4 and TRBJ1-1; the D gene is possibly TRBD1 (5 bases). Germline CDR1 reads MRHNA; CDR2 reads SNTAGT. V lost 0 bases and J 0 bases, leaving 17 bases between the germline ends. CDR3 length: 18 residues. Here the CDR3 DNA reads TGTGCCAGCAGTGACTCAAAAGTAGGCGGGACTCTGAACACTGAAGCTTTCTTT. This gives the protein CASSDSKVGGTLNTEAFF.

The CDR3 reads CSVVRTGFYEQYF. The CDR3 nucleotides read TGCAGCGTTGTCAGGACAGGGTTTTACGAGCAGTACTTC. The rearrangement uses TRBV29-1 and TRBJ2-7, with TRBD1 identical over 8 bases. The germline V gene has CDR1 SQVTM and CDR2 ANQGSEA. V lost 4 bases and J lost 4; bases outside the gene matches: 6. This CDR3 spans 13 amino acids.

V and J are TRBV14 and TRBJ1-1, with 9 bases lining up with TRBD1. The germline V gene has CDR1 SGHDN and CDR2 FVKESK. V lost 4 bases and J lost 6; bases outside the gene matches: 9. This CDR3 is 15 amino acids long. CDR3 region: CASSRLGQGLAEAFF. The CDR3 DNA sequence: TGTGCCAGCAGCCGTTTAGGACAGGGGCTGGCTGAAGCTTTCTTT.

The V call is TRBV5-6, the J call TRBJ2-1; TRBD1 is a possible D gene (5 bases). This CDR3 region has 16 residues. Deletions cut 0 bases from V and 1 base from J, with 11 bases between. Germline values: CDR1 SGHDT, CDR2 YYEEEE. CDR3 loop: CASSLEGRVSYNEQFF. CDR3 coding DNA: TGTGCCAGCAGCTTGGAGGGCAGGGTTTCCTACAATGAGCAGTTCTTC.

This clone was seen a handful of times. This chain uses TRBV5-1 with TRBJ1-1; no firm D call. Trimming stripped 0 bases from V and 1 base from J, with 7 bases between. CDR1 is SGHRS, CDR2 YFSETQ, per germline. This CDR3 is built from 14 residues. As DNA, the CDR3 is TGCGCCAGCAGCTTGGAACGGGCGAACACTGAAGCTTTCTTT. Translated, it gives CASSLERANTEAFF.

This clone came up a few times. The chain has TRBV4-2 and TRBJ2-7; D might be TRBD2 (5 bases). Germline assignment: CDR1 LGHNA and CDR2 YNFKEQ. This CDR3 comprises 14 residues. V lost 0 bases to trimming and J lost 6 bases, with 12 bases between them. The CDR3 region has the DNA TGTGCCAGCAGCCAAGATCTTGGAGGCTCCGAGCAGTACTTC. Its protein product is CASSQDLGGSEQYF.

The chain has TRBV7-3 and TRBJ1-2; D gene uncertain. The CDR3 has 14 residues. The germline V gene encodes CDR1 SGHTA and CDR2 FQGTGA. V was trimmed by 0 bases and J by 6 bases, leaving 11 bases between them. The CDR3 loop reads CASSLTPQLDGYTF. The DNA for the CDR3 is TGTGCCAGCAGCTTAACGCCGCAGCTTGATGGCTACACCTTC.

DNA of the CDR3: TGCGCCAGCAGCCAAGATATGACAGGGAGTTTAGGGCAGTACTTC. Encoded protein: CASSQDMTGSLGQYF. The genes are TRBV4-1 and TRBJ2-7; 7 bases match TRBD1. V shed 0 bases, J shed 9 bases, and the junction held 11 bases outside the gene matches. The CDR3 has 15 amino acids. CDR1 and CDR2 (germline): MGHRA, YSYEKL.

The rearrangement joins TRBV30 to TRBJ1-2; D not certain. The CDR3 runs to 12 residues. V shed 2 bases and J shed 5 bases, with 9 bases lying between them. CDR1 GTSNPN and CDR2 SVGIG come from the germline V gene (reference sequence). This CDR3 reads CAWSRVVYGYTF. DNA for the CDR3: TGTGCCTGGAGTCGAGTGGTTTATGGCTACACCTTC.

The chain couples TRBV6-1 to TRBJ1-2, with D possibly matching TRBD1 (6 bases). V dropped 1 base and J dropped 4 bases, with 13 bases sitting between them. The CDR3 is 15 residues long. CDR1 MNHNS and CDR2 SASEGT come from the germline V gene. The CDR3 nucleotides read TGTGCCAGCAGTGAAGTACACGGGGGCACCTATGGCTACACCTTC. This codes for CASSEVHGGTYGYTF.

This clone was found a few times. The chain recombines TRBV30 with TRBJ1-3; D not resolved. Germline CDR1 and CDR2: GTSNPN and SVGIG (reference sequence). This CDR3 has 11 residues. V lost 5 bases to trimming and J lost 5 bases, with 7 bases between them. The CDR3, as DNA: TGTGCCTGGGCCGACAGAAACACCATATATTTT. It encodes CAWADRNTIYF.

This clone appeared a single time. The rearrangement uses TRBV10-3 and TRBJ1-1; TRBD1 is a possible D gene (5 bases). In germline, CDR1 is ENHRY, CDR2 SYGVKD. Trimming pared 2 bases from V and 6 bases from J, leaving 10 bases between. This CDR3 comprises 13 residues. CDR3 sequence: CAISEPRQSEAFF. As DNA, the CDR3 is TGTGCCATCAGTGAGCCTAGACAGTCTGAAGCTTTCTTT.

The chain carries TRBV11-2 and TRBJ2-2, with D perhaps TRBD1 or TRBD2 (5 bases each). From germline, CDR1 is SGHAT and CDR2 FQNNGV. The CDR3 is 16 residues long. The germline V and J ends were trimmed by 2 bases and 0 bases, with 10 bases remaining between them. Here the CDR3 DNA reads TGTGCCAGCAGCTTATTGGGGGTGTCGAACACCGGGGAGCTGTTTTTT. Encoded protein: CASSLLGVSNTGELFF.

J is TRBJ1-4 and V is TRBV9; TRBD1 agrees at 7 bases. The CDR3 extends over 18 amino acids. The germline V gene has CDR1 SGDLS and CDR2 YYNGEE. V gave up 1 base and J gave up 0 bases; unmatched junction bases: 9. This CDR3 reads CASSVNPGGTATNEKLFF. As DNA, the CDR3 is TGTGCCAGCAGCGTAAATCCAGGGGGGACCGCAACTAATGAAAAACTGTTTTTT. Complete variable domain (other parts from reference TRBV9 and TRBJ1-4): DSGVTQTPKHLITATGQRVTLRCSPRSGDLSVYWYQQSLDQGLQFLIQYYNGEERAKGNILERFSAQQFPDLHSELNLSSLELGDSALYFCASSVNPGGTATNEKLFFGSGTQLSVL.

This chain uses TRBV2 with TRBJ1-1, with D unclear. Deletions cut 4 bases from V and 4 bases from J, with 13 bases between. The CDR3 consists of 14 residues. Germline CDR1 and CDR2: SNHLY and FYNNEI. CDR3 sequence: CASSAEEPGTEAFF. CDR3 in DNA: TGTGCCAGCAGTGCTGAGGAGCCGGGCACTGAAGCTTTCTTT.

CDR3: CASSLAGGNYGYTF. CDR3 sequence (DNA): TGTGCCAGCAGCTTAGCAGGGGGCAACTATGGCTACACCTTC. The genes are TRBV7-2 and TRBJ1-2, with 7 bases fitting TRBD1. This CDR3 spans 14 amino acids. V gave up 0 bases and J gave up 2 bases; unmatched junction bases: 0. CDR1 SGHTA and CDR2 FQGNSA come from the germline V gene.

The rearrangement uses TRBV30 and TRBJ1-1; unclear D gene. In germline, CDR1 is GTSNPN, CDR2 SVGIG (reference sequence). This CDR3 has 11 residues. Trimming removed 5 bases at V and 1 base at J, with 5 bases between. CDR3 loop: CAWDGNTEAFF. CDR3 in DNA: TGTGCCTGGGACGGGAACACTGAAGCTTTCTTT.

The V call is TRBV29-1, the J call TRBJ1-4; D gene ambiguous. CDR1 and CDR2 from the germline V gene are SQVTM and ANQGSEA. CDR3 size: 17 residues. V lost 4 bases and J lost 0, with 18 bases in between. The CDR3 DNA sequence: TGCAGCGTTGTAGGGATCGCGGGAGACACAACTAATGAAAAACTGTTTTTT. This sequence encodes CSVVGIAGDTTNEKLFF. Full variable domain (remainder filled in from reference TRBV29-1 and TRBJ1-4): SAVISQKPSRDICQRGTSLTIQCQVDSQVTMMFWYRQQPGQSLTLIATANQGSEATYESGFVIDKFPISRPNLTFSTLTVSNMSPEDSSIYLCSVVGIAGDTTNEKLFFGSGTQLSVL.

This clone was picked up a small number of times. The chain recombines TRBV4-1 with TRBJ1-1; TRBD1 aligns across 11 bases. This CDR3 region has 13 residues. The germline V gene has CDR1 MGHRA and CDR2 YSYEKL. V lost 7 bases to trimming and J lost 6 bases; unmatched junction nucleotides: 4. The CDR3 reads CASKDRGQSEAFF. CDR3 DNA: TGCGCCAGCAAGGACAGGGGGCAGTCTGAAGCTTTCTTT.